Presented here are 27 T cell receptor beta chains from one specimen sequenced in a study of T cell changes during pregnancy in multiple sclerosis. Some clones are missing from TCRdb's copy, which holds only in-frame ones; the method was immunoSEQ multiplex PCR. The table has approximately 48,000 clones, roughly 92% seen once. This material consisted of CD4+ T cells from peripheral blood mononuclear cells, taken in the second trimester of pregnancy. The receptors shown here come from a female donor with multiple sclerosis, enrolled in a pregnancy study.

This chain uses TRBV7-9 with TRBJ2-5; TRBD2 aligns across 7 bases. Germline trimming cut 3 bases from V and 2 bases from J; bases unmatched to any gene: 3. The V gene's germline CDR1 is SEHNR and CDR2 FQNEAQ (reference sequence). CDR3 length: 14 amino acids. The DNA for the CDR3 is TGTGCCAGCAGCTTTGCAGCGGGGCAAGAGACCCAGTACTTC. It is translated as CASSFAAGQETQYF.

This chain joins TRBV9 and TRBJ1-5, with 7 bases aligning to TRBD1. Germline-derived CDR1 and CDR2 are SGDLS and YYNGEE. Trimming took 1 base from V and 3 from J; bases not matched to a gene: 4. The CDR3 covers 15 residues. The DNA for the CDR3 is TGTGCCAGCAGCGTAACAGGGGAGGACAATCAGCCCCAGCATTTT. It specifies CASSVTGEDNQPQHF.

V gene TRBV19 combines with J gene TRBJ2-3, with 11 bases identical to TRBD2. V was clipped by 9 bases and J by 6 bases; unmatched bases: 8. CDR3 length: 14 amino acids. CDR1 is LNHDA and CDR2 is SQIVND in the germline V gene (reference sequence). The CDR3 DNA reads as TGTGCCAGCACACTAGCGGGGGACCGTGATACGCAGTATTTT. It translates to CASTLAGDRDTQYF.

A few counts support this clone. The rearrangement uses TRBV6-5 and TRBJ1-1; TRBD1 might be the D (6 bases). V gave up 6 bases and J gave up 2 bases, with 16 bases separating them. CDR1 MNHEY and CDR2 SVGAGI come from the germline V gene. The CDR3 length is 15 residues. CDR3 coding DNA: TGTGCCAGCAGGAGGGGCCAACAGGGAAACACTGAAGCTTTCTTT. This gives the protein CASRRGQQGNTEAFF.

This chain connects TRBV6-1 to TRBJ1-1, with 7 positions matching TRBD1. The V gene's germline CDR1 is MNHNS and CDR2 SASEGT. The CDR3 runs to 14 residues. V trimming: 6 bases; J trimming: 1 base; junction bases outside the gene matches: 5. CDR3 nucleotides: TGTGCCAGCAGAGTGACAGGGTCGAACACTGAAGCTTTCTTT. Translating gives CASRVTGSNTEAFF.

The V gene is TRBV9, the J gene TRBJ2-2, with 11 bases matching TRBD2. Germline V lookup: CDR1 SGDLS, CDR2 YYNGEE. The CDR3 covers 17 residues. Trimming cost V 3 bases and J 0 bases; bases outside gene matches: 4. The CDR3 DNA sequence: TGTGCCAGCAGCGAGACTAGCGGGGCCGCGAACACCGGGGAGCTGTTTTTT. Protein: CASSETSGAANTGELFF.

This sequence joins TRBV14 and TRBJ2-5; 11 bases line up with TRBD2. Trimming at V came to 1 base and at J to 5 bases, leaving 6 bases not matched to a gene. This CDR3 comprises 16 residues. Per germline, CDR1 SGHDN and CDR2 FVKESK. CDR3 loop: CASSQGRLAGTETQYF. CDR3 sequence (DNA): TGTGCCAGCAGCCAAGGAAGACTAGCGGGAACGGAGACCCAGTACTTC.

The CDR3 region has the DNA TGTGCCAGCAGGCTTTACAGGGGGCGGGGGGAGCAGTACTTC. Translating gives CASRLYRGRGEQYF. The chain links TRBV6-5 to TRBJ2-7; 9 bases line up with TRBD1. Losses at the gene ends were 6 bases for V and 7 bases for J; bases not matched to a gene: 10. Germline-derived CDR1 and CDR2 are MNHEY and SVGAGI. This CDR3 comprises 14 residues.

This clone appeared a single time. The V and J genes are TRBV5-1 and TRBJ1-1; 10 bases are a match to TRBD1. Germline V CDR1 and CDR2: SGHRS, YFSETQ. The CDR3 has 15 amino acids. V lost 4 bases, J lost 4 bases, and 7 bases stayed unmatched. In DNA, the CDR3 is TGCGCCAGCAGCCGGGGACAGGGGTGGGGCACTGAAGCTTTCTTT. This translates into CASSRGQGWGTEAFF.

This sequence joins TRBV19 and TRBJ2-2; D possibly corresponds to TRBD1 (5 bases). CDR1 is LNHDA, CDR2 SQIVND, per germline (reference sequence). Trimming removed 7 bases from V and 3 bases from J, with 12 bases in between. This CDR3 contains 14 residues. CDR3 in DNA: TGTGCCAGTAACAATTTCAGGGACACCGGGGAGCTGTTTTTT. Its translation: CASNNFRDTGELFF. Combining the CDR3 with reference TRBV19 and TRBJ2-2 gives the whole variable domain DGGITQSPKYLFRKEGQNVTLSCEQNLNHDAMYWYRQDPGQGLRLIYYSQIVNDFQKGDIAEGYSVSREKKESFPLTVTSAQKNPTAFYLCASNNFRDTGELFFGEGSRLTVL.

This chain joins TRBV27 and TRBJ2-1; 13 bases align to TRBD2. V trimming: 5 bases; J trimming: 6 bases; junction bases outside the gene matches: 4. Germline V CDR1 and CDR2: MNHEY, SMNVEV (reference sequence). The CDR3 runs to 15 residues. Here the CDR3 DNA reads TGTGCCAGCAGTGCCCGACTAGCGGGGGGCAATGAGCAGTTCTTC. This sequence encodes CASSARLAGGNEQFF.

J is TRBJ2-5 and V is TRBV7-3; 7 bases match TRBD1. This CDR3 comprises 13 residues. Trimming took 1 base from V and 7 from J; bases not matched to a gene: 3. From germline, CDR1 is SGHTA and CDR2 FQGTGA. The CDR3 loop reads CASSLKGAGTQYF. CDR3 DNA sequence: TGTGCCAGCAGCTTAAAGGGGGCCGGGACCCAGTACTTC. The entire variable domain, with the rest obtained from reference TRBV7-3 and TRBJ2-5, is as follows: GAGVSQTPSNKVTEKGKYVELRCDPISGHTALYWYRQSLGQGPEFLIYFQGTGAADDSGLPNDRFFAVRPEGSVSTLKIQRTERGDSAVYLCASSLKGAGTQYFGPGTRLLVL.

This chain uses TRBV9 with TRBJ2-3; 9 nucleotides match TRBD2. The CDR3 sequence is 17 residues long. From germline, CDR1 is SGDLS and CDR2 YYNGEE. Unmatched junction bases numbered 13, after V lost 0 bases and J lost 8 bases. CDR3 sequence (DNA): TGTGCCAGCAGCGTAGGGGCGGAGCGGGGGGCCGCGGGTACGCAGTATTTT. It encodes CASSVGAERGAAGTQYF.

The chain has TRBV4-1 and TRBJ1-1, with a possible D match to TRBD1 (5 bases). Trimming took off 5 bases at V and 10 bases at J, with 23 bases between the two ends. CDR3 size: 15 residues. Germline CDR1 MGHRA, CDR2 YSYEKL. CDR3 DNA sequence: TGCGCCAGCAGCTTCAGCTCACCGGCTCGAAGGGGAGCTTTCTTT. Residues: CASSFSSPARRGAFF.

The V call is TRBV2, the J call TRBJ1-2, with D possibly TRBD1 on 5 matching bases. Germline V gives CDR1 SNHLY, CDR2 FYNNEI. The CDR3 consists of 16 residues. Trimming pared 9 bases from V and 3 bases from J, leaving 23 bases between. The CDR3 nucleotides are TGTGCCAGTCCGGGGGGGACGGGTAAGGGGTACTATGGCTACACCTTC. Translated: CASPGGTGKGYYGYTF.

This chain links TRBV13 with TRBJ2-7; 8 bases line up with TRBD2. The germline V gene encodes CDR1 PRHDT and CDR2 FYEKMQ (reference sequence). V lost 3 bases, J lost 2 bases, and 6 bases stayed unmatched. The CDR3 is 15 residues long. DNA of the CDR3: TGTGCCAGCAGCTTCTCCGGGAGGGGCCCCTACGAGCAGTACTTC. Translation gives CASSFSGRGPYEQYF.

The gene calls are TRBV4-3 and TRBJ1-2, with 7 bases fitting TRBD1. The trim removed 1 base at V and 4 bases at J, leaving 3 bases unmatched. Germline V gene lookup returns CDR1 LGHNA and CDR2 YSLEER. This CDR3 has 14 amino acids. The CDR3 reads CASSQGQGTYGYTF. In DNA, the CDR3 is TGCGCCAGCAGCCAAGGACAGGGCACCTATGGCTACACCTTC.

J is TRBJ1-6 and V is TRBV6-1, with 7 positions matching TRBD1. Germline V lookup: CDR1 MNHNS, CDR2 SASEGT. This CDR3 has 16 residues. Trimming cost V 1 base and J 6 bases; bases outside gene matches: 6. The CDR3 loop reads CASSEEGGYLNSPLHF. The CDR3 coding sequence is TGTGCCAGCAGTGAAGAAGGGGGCTACCTTAATTCACCCCTCCACTTT.

This chain joins TRBV27 and TRBJ1-4; no clear D. CDR1 is MNHEY and CDR2 is SMNVEV in the germline V gene (reference sequence). CDR3 size: 14 residues. V shed 1 base and J shed 5 bases, with 8 bases lying between them. Here the CDR3 DNA reads TGTGCCAGCAGTTTATGGGCCCGAAATGAAAAACTGTTTTTT. Translated, it gives CASSLWARNEKLFF.

This rearrangement joins TRBV12-5 to TRBJ1-2; D is possibly TRBD1 (5 bases). Germline V gene lookup returns CDR1 LGHNT and CDR2 FRNRAP. This CDR3 has 16 residues. Trimming removed 0 bases from V and 8 bases from J, with 19 bases in between. The CDR3 region has the DNA TGTGCTAGTGGTTTGGTACTGGGCAGCCCGCGGGACGGCTACACCTTC. Its translation: CASGLVLGSPRDGYTF.

The rearrangement links TRBV5-1 to TRBJ2-7; 12 nucleotides align to TRBD1. Trimming cost V 0 bases and J 7 bases; bases outside gene matches: 8. This CDR3 is 16 amino acids long. Germline-derived CDR1 and CDR2 are SGHRS and YFSETQ. CDR3 DNA: TGCGCCAGCAGCTTGGCGGGGACAGGGGGCGCGGGGGAGCAGTACTTC. Its translation: CASSLAGTGGAGEQYF.

This clone was observed once. V gene TRBV5-4 combines with J gene TRBJ2-7; 11 bases are shared with TRBD1. J was trimmed by 6 bases and V by 4 bases; bases with no gene match: 9. There are 15 residues in the CDR3. Germline CDR1 is SGHNT and CDR2 is YYREEE (reference sequence). The CDR3 nucleotides read TGTGCCAGCAGCCAAGGGACAGGGGGTCCCTCCGAGCAGTACTTC. Translating it yields CASSQGTGGPSEQYF. Full variable domain (outside the CDR3, taken from reference TRBV5-4 and TRBJ2-7): ETGVTQSPTHLIKTRGQQVTLRCSSQSGHNTVSWYQQALGQGPQFIFQYYREEENGRGNFPPRFSGLQFPNYSSELNVNALELDDSALYLCASSQGTGGPSEQYFGPGTRLTVT.

The chain joins TRBV30 to TRBJ1-1, with TRBD1 as a possible D gene (6 bases). The CDR3 is 12 amino acids. CDR1 GTSNPN and CDR2 SVGIG come from the germline V gene (reference sequence). Trimming took 5 bases from V and 2 from J, leaving 9 bases between them. This CDR3 is CAWSGVNTEAFF. CDR3 coding DNA: TGTGCCTGGTCAGGGGTTAACACTGAAGCTTTCTTT.

The rearrangement links TRBV21-1 to TRBJ2-5; the table names TRBD2, a call not compared with the DNA. TRBV21-1 corresponds to a pseudogene. This CDR3 contains 13 residues. For the CDR3, the DNA is TGTGCCAGCAGCCTGAGGTGTAAAGAGACCCAGTACTTC. It is translated as CASSLRCKETQYF.

CDR3 protein: CASIRDRGRKDTQYF. The CDR3, as DNA: TGTGCCAGCATTAGGGACAGGGGGCGAAAAGATACGCAGTATTTT. The J gene is TRBJ2-3, the V gene TRBV2; 12 bases match TRBD1. Trimming took 7 bases from V and 5 from J; bases not matched to a gene: 7. The CDR3 sequence is 15 residues long. CDR1 SNHLY and CDR2 FYNNEI come from the germline V gene.

The chain carries TRBV7-9 and TRBJ1-4; tentative D call: TRBD1 (5 bases). The CDR3 sequence is 15 residues long. The V gene lost 5 bases and the J gene lost 7 bases, with 17 bases spanning the gap. Germline V CDR1 and CDR2: SEHNR, FQNEAQ (reference sequence). The CDR3 coding sequence is TGTGCCAGCAGCGCGGGGGATACCCACGGTGAAAAACTGTTTTTT. It translates to CASSAGDTHGEKLFF.

This sequence joins TRBV6-6 and TRBJ1-6; D ambiguous. Trimming removed 4 bases at V and 0 bases at J, with 7 bases between. The V gene's germline CDR1 is MNHNY and CDR2 SVGAGI (reference sequence). The CDR3 spans 15 residues. The CDR3 DNA is TGTGCCAGCAGTTTAGGGAGCTCCTATAATTCACCCCTCCACTTT. It translates to CASSLGSSYNSPLHF.